The 5 T cell receptor beta chains listed next were all sequenced from one sample in a study of blood T cell repertoires in COVID-19. This table comes from immunoSEQ multiplex PCR, and its TCRdb copy is limited to in-frame clones, with some not included. This table holds 120,000 or so clones, 83% found once. Sequenced sample: peripheral blood. The receptors derive from a man of 80 years or more with active or convalescent COVID-19.

The chain employs TRBV19 and TRBJ1-1; D call uncertain. The CDR3 length is 11 residues. Trimming left V 5 bases short and J 6 bases short, with 7 bases between. Germline loops: CDR1 LNHDA, CDR2 SQIVND (reference sequence). For the CDR3, the DNA is TGTGCCAGTAGTCCAATTTCTGAAGCTTTCTTT. This translates into CASSPISEAFF.

The rearrangement joins TRBV27 to TRBJ2-3; TRBD2 aligns across 12 bases. From germline, CDR1 is MNHEY and CDR2 SMNVEV (reference sequence). CDR3 length: 17 residues. J was trimmed by 1 base and V by 4 bases; bases with no gene match: 6. CDR3: CASSSPSSGGGTDTQYF. In DNA form, the CDR3 reads TGTGCCAGCAGTTCCCCCTCTAGCGGGGGGGGCACAGATACGCAGTATTTT.

The chain links TRBV5-4 to TRBJ2-5; perhaps TRBD2 as D (6 bases). Trimming removed 9 bases from V and 2 bases from J, with 20 bases in between. The CDR3 is made up of 15 amino acids. In germline, CDR1 is SGHNT, CDR2 YYREEE (reference sequence). CDR3 bases: TGTGCCACGGCATTAGGAGGGACGGAACAAGAGACCCAGTACTTC. This gives the protein CATALGGTEQETQYF.

The chain couples TRBV6-6 to TRBJ2-5; D may be TRBD1 (5 bases). This CDR3 region has 15 residues. Trimming cost V 0 bases and J 5 bases, with 13 bases left between them. CDR1 is MNHNY, CDR2 SVGAGI, per germline (reference sequence). The CDR3 protein is CASSYSKGRRETQYF. CDR3 DNA sequence: TGTGCCAGCAGTTACTCGAAGGGGCGACGGGAGACCCAGTACTTC.

The CDR3 reads CASSLAGTGGIYGYTF. The DNA for the CDR3 is TGTGCCAGCAGCTTGGCCGGGACAGGCGGAATATATGGCTACACCTTC. This rearrangement joins TRBV5-5 to TRBJ1-2; 8 bases match TRBD1. The CDR3 is 16 amino acids. Losses at the gene ends were 0 bases for V and 5 bases for J; bases not matched to a gene: 9. Per germline, CDR1 SGHKS and CDR2 YYEKEE (reference sequence).